This TCR beta chain stems from a study of glioma-infiltrating T cells. Notes on the study in general: Gliomas, especially low-grade, showed above-expected tissue-blood divergence; non-neoplastic patients showed below. Tissue and blood shared very few CDR3 sequences.

With respect to this clonotype: Its antigen is currently unknown. A much larger clone is a single base away; this may be a read error.

The iRepertoire nested amplicon-rescue multiplex PCR amplified TCR alpha and beta CDR3s from RNA. Input was roughly 100-450 ng of tissue mRNA or PBMC total RNA. TCRdb reanalysed the multiplex PCR reads using MiXCR and keeps one entry per CDR3 protein. The data hold roughly 100,000 distinct CDR3 sequences, with about 30% observed a single time. The sample comprised glioma tissue, nonneoplastic brain tissue, or PBMCs (not recorded which). The origin of this receptor is a human donor with low-grade glioma or glioblastoma, undergoing nonglioma brain surgery, or in good health (not recorded which).

CDR3: CASSRLAYNEQSF. As DNA, the CDR3 is TGTGCCAGCAGTCGACTAGCCTACAATGAGCAGTCCTTC. The rearrangement links TRBV6-2 or TRBV6-3 to TRBJ2-1; 7 bases are shared with TRBD2. The V gene's germline CDR1 is MNHEY and CDR2 SVGEGT. CDR3 length: 13 amino acids.